The present entry profiles one T cell receptor (beta chain) with its context. Its target is not known. Use of 60 Vbeta and 13 Jbeta primers characterized the PCR. The assay was immunoSEQ multiplex PCR, and TCRdb's table has in-frame clones only and misses some. Of about 190,000 clones listed, around 81% are singletons. The sample comes from a study of cytomegalovirus exposure and HLA in healthy donors. Study-level information: Of all 400 or so donors who were genotyped, roughly 83% belonged to the Caucasian-associated ancestry cluster. Study outcomes and limitations: Among the CMV-associated chains, three were confirmed in vitro as specific for CMV antigens. Common viral pathogens seemed to be connected with several of the most significant clusters, according to a later analysis. Analyzed later, most CMV-associated TCR beta chains appeared HLA-restricted.

Germline CDR1 and CDR2: SEHNR and FQNEAQ (reference sequence). The CDR3 is made up of 15 amino acids. V lost 1 base and J 0 bases, leaving 7 bases between the germline ends. Sequenced sample: PBMCs. The receptor was derived from a woman aged 30 to 39 in good health and CMV-seronegative. The J gene is TRBJ1-3, the V gene TRBV7-9; D gene uncertain. The CDR3 spells CASSLGHTSGNTIYF. For the CDR3, the DNA is TGTGCCAGCAGCTTAGGTCACACCTCTGGAAACACCATATATTTT. The full variable domain, with the rest looked up from reference TRBV7-9 and TRBJ1-3, is DTGVSQNPRHKITKRGQNVTFRCDPISEHNRLYWYRQTLGQGPEFLTYFQNEAQLEKSRLLSDRFSAERPKGSFSTLEIQRTEQGDSAMYLCASSLGHTSGNTIYFGEGSWLTVV.